This TCR beta chain originates from a study of OX40 agonist ivuxolimab in advanced cancers. Some clones are missing from TCRdb's copy, which holds only in-frame ones; the method was immunoSEQ multiplex PCR. The sample has 20,000 or so clones, roughly nine tenths seen once. The V gene lost 5 bases and the J gene lost 1 base, with 5 bases spanning the gap. The CDR3 is 12 residues long. CDR1 and CDR2 from the germline V gene are SGHNT and YENEEA. The receptor was derived from an adult with an advanced solid tumor such as melanoma, head and neck, liver or kidney cancer. The V call is TRBV11-3, the J call TRBJ2-5, with D unclear. The specimen was CD4+ or CD8+ T cells sorted from blood, collected in a trial of the OX40 agonist ivuxolimab. The CDR3 DNA is TGTGCCAGCAGCAAACCCCAAGAGACCCAGTACTTC. Translation: CASSKPQETQYF.